A selection of T cell receptor beta chains follows, all from one sample in a study of OX40 agonist ivuxolimab in advanced cancers. The table came from immunoSEQ multiplex PCR; TCRdb's copy has only in-frame clones and leaves some out. The data show approximately 31,000 clones, 88% seen once. This specimen consisted of CD4+ or CD8+ T cells sorted from blood, obtained in a trial of the OX40 agonist ivuxolimab. All receptors come from an adult with an advanced solid tumor such as melanoma, head and neck, liver or kidney cancer. CDR3s include the opening cysteine and the closing phenylalanine or tryptophan. A D gene is named only where the DNA matches it firmly. Clone size is stated in some rows and not others, as once, few, many or a class when expanded.

many	TRBD1	TRBV30	TRBJ2-7	CAWSGTGGAVDEQYF	TGTGCCTGGAGTGGGACAGGGGGCGCAGTTGACGAGCAGTACTTC
-	-	TRBV27	TRBJ2-5	CASSSGATLYF	TGTGCCAGCAGCTCTGGGGCTACACTGTACTTC
-	TRBD1	TRBV27	TRBJ2-7	CASFGTAYEQYF	TGTGCCAGTTTTGGGACAGCCTACGAGCAGTACTTC
-	TRBD1	TRBV30	TRBJ1-2	CAWSQTGADGYTF	TGTGCCTGGAGTCAGACAGGGGCGGATGGCTACACCTTC
-	TRBD2	TRBV2	TRBJ2-7	CASTSRAGVYEQYF	TGTGCCAGCACCTCGAGAGCGGGGGTCTACGAGCAGTACTTC
-	-	TRBV7-8	TRBJ2-1	CASSLVWGGGYNEQFF	TGTGCCAGCAGCTTAGTTTGGGGGGGCGGCTACAATGAGCAGTTCTTC
-	-	TRBV7-3	TRBJ2-1	CASSPGLEVNNEQFF	TGTGCCAGCAGCCCGGGACTGGAGGTGAACAATGAGCAGTTCTTC
-	TRBD1	TRBV5-4	TRBJ2-1	CASSFGTGVINEQFF	TGTGCCAGCAGCTTTGGGACAGGGGTAATAAATGAGCAGTTCTTC
-	-	TRBV19	TRBJ2-1	CASSIAAEQFF	TGTGCCAGTAGTATAGCGGCCGAGCAGTTCTTC
-	-	TRBV29-1	TRBJ1-2	CSVDTSGQDANYGYTF	TGCAGCGTTGATACCTCGGGGCAGGACGCTAACTATGGCTACACCTTC
-	TRBD1	TRBV29-1	TRBJ2-3	CSVGPGQGPYF	TGCAGCGTAGGGCCGGGACAGGGTCCGTATTTT
-	TRBD2	TRBV7-9	TRBJ2-5	CASSPGTSGGIWYF	TGTGCCAGCAGCCCCGGGACTAGCGGGGGCATCTGGTACTTC
-	TRBD1	TRBV11-2	TRBJ1-2	CASSLDLTGGAAGYTF	TGTGCCAGCAGCTTAGACCTGACAGGGGGCGCCGCTGGCTACACCTTC
-	-	TRBV28	TRBJ1-2	CASSLDSGQHYGYTF	TGTGCCAGCAGTTTAGATTCCGGACAGCACTATGGCTACACCTTC
-	-	TRBV9	TRBJ2-7	CASSGQNSYEQYF	TGTGCCAGCAGCGGTCAAAACTCCTACGAGCAGTACTTC
-	TRBD2	TRBV28	TRBJ2-1	CASSMGLGANNEQFF	TGTGCCAGCAGTATGGGACTAGGGGCTAACAATGAGCAGTTCTTC
-	-	TRBV7-2	TRBJ2-3	CASSLMNPGGPDTQYF	TGTGCCAGCAGCTTAATGAACCCTGGAGGGCCAGATACGCAGTATTTT
once	-	TRBV7-8	TRBJ1-5	CASSQEWGGYQPQHF	TGTGCCAGCAGCCAAGAGTGGGGTGGGTATCAGCCCCAGCATTTT
-	-	TRBV5-5	TRBJ2-2	CASSLGVVNTGELFF	TGTGCCAGCAGCTTGGGGGTCGTTAACACCGGGGAGCTGTTTTTT
-	-	TRBV27	TRBJ1-4	CASSNRGGNEKLFF	TGTGCCAGCAGTAACCGAGGGGGGAATGAAAAACTGTTTTTT
-	-	TRBV5-1	TRBJ1-2	CASSLEWGDYGYTF	TGCGCCAGCAGCTTGGAGTGGGGGGACTATGGCTACACCTTC
-	-	TRBV27	TRBJ2-2	CASSLYRANTGELFF	TGTGCCAGCAGTTTATACAGGGCGAACACCGGGGAGCTGTTTTTT
-	TRBD1	TRBV28	TRBJ1-2	CATEIRDSYGYTF	TGTGCCACCGAAATCCGGGACAGCTATGGCTACACCTTC
-	TRBD1	TRBV15	TRBJ2-3	CATSRDTGGQDTQYF	TGTGCCACCAGCAGGGATACAGGGGGCCAAGATACGCAGTATTTT
-	-	TRBV28	TRBJ2-2	CASSLLGTGELFF	TGTGCCAGCAGTTTACTGGGCACCGGGGAGCTGTTTTTT
-	-	TRBV4-2	TRBJ2-5	CASSRSQGAETQYF	TGTGCCAGCAGCCGTTCACAGGGAGCAGAGACCCAGTACTTC
-	-	TRBV9	TRBJ2-5	CASSVSSGRGETQYF	TGTGCCAGCAGCGTCAGTTCCGGACGAGGGGAGACCCAGTACTTC
-	-	TRBV4-1	TRBJ2-4	CASSQGQGNIQYF	TGCGCCAGCAGCCAGGGGCAGGGGAACATTCAGTACTTC
-	-	TRBV10-3	TRBJ2-3	CAISGGIDTQYF	TGTGCCATCAGTGGCGGGATAGATACGCAGTATTTT
-	-	TRBV11-3	TRBJ2-3	CASSLDGRGLAAGTTDTQYF	TGTGCCAGCAGCTTAGATGGGAGGGGGCTTGCCGCAGGGACCACAGATACGCAGTATTTT
-	TRBD2	TRBV11-3	TRBJ2-5	CASSSWEGETQYF	TGTGCCAGCAGCTCCTGGGAGGGAGAGACCCAGTACTTC
-	-	TRBV6-5	TRBJ2-5	CASGGGSQETQYF	TGTGCCAGCGGGGGGGGCAGCCAAGAGACCCAGTACTTC
-	TRBD2	TRBV7-6	TRBJ2-7	CASSFASGDYEQYF	TGTGCCAGCAGCTTCGCTAGCGGGGACTACGAGCAGTACTTC
-	TRBD1	TRBV9	TRBJ1-5	CASSAGDSLLQHF	TGTGCCAGCAGCGCGGGGGACAGTCTGCTCCAGCATTTT
-	-	TRBV4-1	TRBJ1-1	CASSQVWGDEAFF	TGCGCCAGCAGCCAAGTTTGGGGAGATGAAGCTTTCTTT